Following are 24 T cell receptor beta chains from one sample sequenced in a study of early T cells in non-severe SARS-CoV-2 infection. TCRdb ran MiXCR on the 5' RACE reads and lists one entry per CDR3 protein. The sample holds tens of thousands of distinct CDR3 sequences; less than 15% are singletons and the top ten take 4.1%. The sequences come from whole blood, collected at baseline. Receptor source: an adult who was a healthcare worker with PCR-confirmed SARS-CoV-2 infection or an uninfected control (not recorded which).

This clonotype was counted a few times. The chain is built from TRBV20-1 and TRBJ1-1; D is unresolved. Trimming pared 2 bases from V and 0 bases from J, leaving 13 bases between. The CDR3 contains 15 residues. Per the germline V gene, CDR1 is DFQATT and CDR2 is SNEGSKA (reference sequence). The CDR3 DNA reads TGCAGTGCTAGACCCTATTTTACCGTGAACACTGAAGCTTTCTTT. Translated, it gives CSARPYFTVNTEAFF.

This clonotype was found a few times. The chain carries TRBV12-3 or TRBV12-4 and TRBJ2-2; D may be TRBD2 (6 bases). CDR3 length: 14 amino acids. Trimming removed 3 bases at V and 4 bases at J, with 9 bases between. In nucleotides, the CDR3 is TGTGCCAGCAGTTTCGGGGGTTCCACCGGGGAGCTGTTTTTT. It is translated as CASSFGGSTGELFF.

This clonotype was recorded a few times. This sequence joins TRBV19 and TRBJ2-1; weak D call: TRBD1 (5 bases). V was clipped by 5 bases and J by 8 bases, with 10 bases between them. Germline assignment: CDR1 LNHDA and CDR2 SQIVND (reference sequence). CDR3 length equals 12 residues. The DNA for the CDR3 is TGTGCCAGTAGTGCCCAGGGTCATGAGCAGTTCTTC. It encodes CASSAQGHEQFF.

This clonotype was detected ten times or more. Compared with germline, one end of the junction differs, possibly owing to a read error. The rearrangement links TRBV5-1 to TRBJ2-4; no reliable D call. Looked up from germline, CDR1 is SGHRS and CDR2 is YFSETQ. There are 8 residues in the CDR3. CDR3 protein: CASSARWF. CDR3 nucleotides: TGCGCCAGCAGCGCCCGGTGGTTC. The full variable domain, completed using reference TRBV5-1 and TRBJ2-4, is KAGVTQTPRYLIKTRGQQVTLSCSPISGHRSVSWYQQTPGQGLQFLFEYFSETQRNKGNFPGRFSGRQFSNSRSEMNVSTLELGDSALYLCASSARWFGAGTRLSVL.

The rearrangement links TRBV6-5 to TRBJ1-3; D gene uncertain. CDR1 MNHEY and CDR2 SVGAGI come from the germline V gene. Trimming pared 6 bases from V and 0 bases from J, leaving 12 bases between. CDR3 length equals 15 residues. CDR3 bases: TGTGCCAGCAGCCCGACCCTACTCTCTGGAAACACCATATATTTT. Its protein is CASSPTLLSGNTIYF.

The chain couples TRBV5-1 to TRBJ2-3; perhaps TRBD2 as D (5 bases). This CDR3 has 15 residues. CDR1 SGHRS and CDR2 YFSETQ come from the germline V gene. Trimming pared 0 bases from V and 4 bases from J, leaving 12 bases between. The CDR3 nucleotides read TGCGCCAGCAGCTTGGCCGGGAAGGTGGCAGATACGCAGTATTTT. It translates to CASSLAGKVADTQYF.

The rearrangement joins TRBV5-1 to TRBJ2-7, with D maybe TRBD1 (6 bases). Germline V gene lookup returns CDR1 SGHRS and CDR2 YFSETQ. V was cut by 4 bases and J by 6 bases, with 14 bases left in between. The CDR3 extends over 13 amino acids. CDR3 in amino acids: CASSRTGTSEQYF. The CDR3 DNA reads TGCGCCAGCAGCCGCACAGGGACCAGCGAGCAGTACTTC.

This clonotype was detected only a few times. The rearrangement joins TRBV7-8 to TRBJ1-5, with TRBD1 matching over 7 bases. The CDR3 sequence is 14 residues long. Trimming removed 2 bases from V and 8 bases from J; junction bases left unmatched: 6. The germline V gene encodes CDR1 SGHVS and CDR2 FQNEAQ. The CDR3 reads CASSLNEGAKPQHF. The CDR3 DNA is TGTGCCAGCAGCTTAAACGAGGGGGCAAAGCCCCAGCATTTT.

This clonotype was detected many times. This chain connects TRBV20-1 to TRBJ2-6; TRBD2 might be the D (5 bases). Trimming removed 5 bases from V and 0 bases from J, with 11 bases in between. Germline V gene sequence: CDR1 DFQATT, CDR2 SNEGSKA (reference sequence). There are 15 residues in the CDR3. The DNA for the CDR3 is TGCAGTGCTTCAACTGGGAGCTCTGGGGCCAACGTCCTGACTTTC. This codes for CSASTGSSGANVLTF.

There are a few counts of this clonotype. The rearrangement links TRBV5-4 to TRBJ2-2, with 7 bases that match TRBD2. Per the germline V gene, CDR1 is SGHNT and CDR2 is YYREEE (reference sequence). There are 16 residues in the CDR3. V shed 4 bases and J 0 bases; nucleotides not matched to a gene: 6. For the CDR3, the DNA is TGTGCCAGCAGCCCCGGTCTAGCGGCGAACACCGGGGAGCTGTTTTTT. This gives the protein CASSPGLAANTGELFF.

The chain is built from TRBV7-6 and TRBJ2-1, with D possibly being TRBD1 (6 bases). CDR3 length: 11 amino acids. V was pared by 5 bases and J by 12 bases, with 11 bases between. Per the germline V gene, CDR1 is SGHVS and CDR2 is FNYEAQ. CDR3 sequence reads: CASSTGQAQFF. The CDR3 nucleotides are TGTGCCAGCAGCACGGGACAAGCGCAGTTCTTC.

The J gene is TRBJ2-3, the V gene TRBV27; TRBD2 matches 9 bases. In germline, CDR1 is MNHEY, CDR2 SMNVEV (reference sequence). V gave up 3 bases and J gave up 3 bases; unmatched junction bases: 4. This CDR3 comprises 15 residues. CDR3 nucleotides: TGTGCCAGCAGTTTGCGGGGGGGCCGGACAGATACGCAGTATTTT. Translated, it gives CASSLRGGRTDTQYF.

This clonotype was counted only a few times. Here the CDR3 DNA reads TGTGCCAGCAGCCAAGCGCAGGGGAGGTACGAGCAGTACTTC. Its protein product is CASSQAQGRYEQYF. The chain joins TRBV3-1 to TRBJ2-7; D may correspond to TRBD1 or TRBD2 (6 bases each). The CDR3 covers 14 residues. Germline CDR1 is LGHDT and CDR2 is YNNKEL (reference sequence). The V end lost 1 base, the J end lost 4 bases, and 11 bases lay between the germline ends.

The chain's CDR3 is CASRGPAKNIQYF. CDR3 nucleotide sequence: TGTGCCAGCAGAGGCCCGGCCAAAAACATTCAGTACTTC. The rearrangement links TRBV11-2 to TRBJ2-4; the D is unclear. The CDR3 totals 13 residues. Trimming took off 6 bases at V and 1 base at J, with 7 bases between the two ends. Germline V gene lookup returns CDR1 SGHAT and CDR2 FQNNGV.

For the CDR3, the DNA is TGTGCCAGCAGCTCGATTGGACACCCCCAAGAGACCCAGTACTTC. It is translated as CASSSIGHPQETQYF. The chain employs TRBV7-6 and TRBJ2-5, with D perhaps matching TRBD1 (5 bases). CDR3 length: 15 amino acids. Per germline, CDR1 SGHVS and CDR2 FNYEAQ. V was pared by 4 bases and J by 1 base, with 13 bases between.

This clonotype was seen ten or more times. V and J are TRBV4-1 and TRBJ1-2; maybe TRBD1 (5 bases). V was shortened by 6 bases and J by 7 bases, with 9 bases between the two germline ends. Germline lookup yields CDR1 MGHRA and CDR2 YSYEKL. This CDR3 contains 11 residues. In DNA form, the CDR3 reads TGCGCCAGCAGAGGGGTGACTGGCTACACCTTC. It specifies CASRGVTGYTF.

This sequence joins TRBV11-2 and TRBJ2-1; D is undetermined. Trimming left V 1 base short and J 8 bases short, with 9 bases between. The germline V gene has CDR1 SGHAT and CDR2 FQNNGV. CDR3 length: 13 residues. In nucleotides, the CDR3 is TGTGCCAGCAGCTTAGTAAGTGGCTATGAGCAGTTCTTC. Protein sequence: CASSLVSGYEQFF.

The chain is built from TRBV10-2 and TRBJ2-1, with D tentatively TRBD2 (6 bases). Germline CDR1 WSHSY, CDR2 SAAADI. The CDR3 totals 12 residues. The V end lost 7 bases, the J end lost 8 bases, and 12 bases lay between the germline ends. CDR3 DNA sequence: TGCGCCAGCAAAACTAGCAGCGATGAGCAGTTCTTC. It translates to CASKTSSDEQFF.

V usage is TRBV6-5 and J usage is TRBJ1-2; D is undetermined. The CDR3 runs 17 residues. Germline V gene sequence: CDR1 MNHEY, CDR2 SVGAGI. V lost 7 bases and J lost 0, with 21 bases in between. The CDR3 sequence: CASTIPGRPLANYGYTF. The CDR3 DNA sequence: TGTGCCAGCACCATCCCCGGCAGACCGTTAGCTAACTATGGCTACACCTTC.

This clonotype was recorded many times. The chain couples TRBV11-2 to TRBJ2-5; 9 positions agree with TRBD2. This CDR3 is 17 amino acids long. The trim removed 1 base at V and 4 bases at J, leaving 10 bases unmatched. Germline V gives CDR1 SGHAT, CDR2 FQNNGV. The CDR3 DNA reads TGTGCCAGCAGCTTAGTCATAGCGGGAGAGGAGGGAGAGACCCAGTACTTC. Its protein is CASSLVIAGEEGETQYF.

The V and J genes are TRBV30 and TRBJ1-1; D gene uncertain. Germline V gene data show CDR1 as GTSNPN and CDR2 as SVGIG (reference sequence). Trimming left V 2 bases short and J 0 bases short, with 4 bases between. There are 12 residues in the CDR3. CDR3 residues: CAWSRMNTEAFF. CDR3 DNA sequence: TGTGCCTGGAGTCGAATGAACACTGAAGCTTTCTTT.

The chain combines TRBV6-1 with TRBJ2-7; no definite D call. CDR1 is MNHNS, CDR2 SASEGT, per germline. CDR3 length: 13 amino acids. V dropped 6 bases and J dropped 2 bases, with 11 bases sitting between them. CDR3 residues: CASSNLAPYEQYF. In DNA, the CDR3 is TGTGCCAGCAGCAACCTGGCCCCCTACGAGCAGTACTTC.

This clonotype was found a few times. J is TRBJ2-1 and V is TRBV7-2; 12 bases agree with TRBD2. The CDR3 totals 16 residues. Germline CDR1 SGHTA, CDR2 FQGNSA. The V and J ends lost 5 bases and 7 bases, in that order; junction bases with no gene match: 9. The CDR3 DNA sequence: TGTGCCAGCAGCCGACTAGCGGGAGAACTGTTTAATGAGCAGTTCTTC. Translating gives CASSRLAGELFNEQFF.

The table lists this clonotype with a few counts. The chain carries TRBV5-6 and TRBJ2-3, with no clear D. The germline CDR1 and CDR2 sequences are SGHDT and YYEEEE. The CDR3 length is 11 residues. Trimming pared 5 bases from V and 6 bases from J, leaving 7 bases between. CDR3 residues: CASSFQDTQYF. CDR3 DNA: TGTGCCAGCAGTTTTCAGGATACGCAGTATTTT. Filled out from reference TRBV5-6 and TRBJ2-3, the complete variable domain reads DAGVTQSPTHLIKTRGQQVTLRCSPKSGHDTVSWYQQALGQGPQFIFQYYEEEERQRGNFPDRFSGHQFPNYSSELNVNALLLGDSALYLCASSFQDTQYFGPGTRLTVL.